The 22 T cell receptor beta chains given below trace back to one sample, sequenced in a study of cytotoxic CD8 clonotypes in ibrutinib-treated CLL (dated by TCRdb to the early 2020s). The library was prepared using the immunoSEQ multiplex PCR assay. This immuneACCESS table, as held by TCRdb, lists in-frame sequences with V and J called but not all clones. Of the missing ones, under half trace to an unresolved V gene in checked studies; the others have no known cause. The sample table contains more than 200,000 clones; only one count was recorded for under 75% of them. The biggest ten clones account for 15% of the sample. The sample's time point label, decoded: around 25 months on ibrutinib. The sample consisted of PBMCs, taken after 24 months of ibrutinib treatment. These receptors were collected from a human donor with chronic lymphocytic leukemia.

The gene calls are TRBV9 and TRBJ2-5; 9 bases are a match to TRBD1. CDR3 size: 17 residues. Looked up from germline, CDR1 is SGDLS and CDR2 is YYNGEE. V lost 0 bases, J lost 4 bases, and 10 bases stayed unmatched. As DNA, the CDR3 is TGTGCCAGCAGCGTAGGAGGGGGACAGGGTGGGTCAGAGACCCAGTACTTC. This gives the protein CASSVGGGQGGSETQYF.

CDR3: CASSFSGPADYEQYF. In DNA, the CDR3 is TGTGCCAGCAGCTTTTCGGGACCAGCAGACTACGAGCAGTACTTC. The V gene is TRBV7-2, the J gene TRBJ2-7, with D possibly being TRBD1 or TRBD2 (5 bases each). Trimming left V 3 bases short and J 3 bases short, with 15 bases between. The CDR3 is 15 residues long. Per germline, CDR1 SGHTA and CDR2 FQGNSA.

Only one count was recorded for this clone. The chain has TRBV25-1 and TRBJ2-7; maybe TRBD2 (7 bases). Trimming removed 4 bases from V and 4 bases from J, with 17 bases in between. The CDR3 runs to 15 residues. Per germline, CDR1 MGHDK and CDR2 SYGVNS. CDR3 DNA sequence: TGTGCCAGCAGTGCTCCAGGGGAGGGTCTTTACGAGCAGTACTTC. Its protein is CASSAPGEGLYEQYF.

This clone was picked up a small number of times. The chain combines TRBV13 with TRBJ2-1, with TRBD2 matching 10 bases. The CDR3 totals 12 residues. CDR1 PRHDT and CDR2 FYEKMQ come from the germline V gene (reference sequence). J lost 9 bases, V lost 5 bases, and 1 base had no gene match. This chain's CDR3 is CASSGTSVEQFF. CDR3 sequence (DNA): TGTGCCAGCAGCGGGACTAGCGTTGAGCAGTTCTTC.

The J gene is TRBJ1-1, the V gene TRBV7-8; D remains unclear. V shed 5 bases and J shed 5 bases, with 15 bases lying between them. CDR3 length: 14 residues. CDR1 is SGHVS and CDR2 is FQNEAQ in the germline V gene. DNA of the CDR3: TGTGCCAGCAGCCGACGTACCCAAGGGACTGAAGCTTTCTTT. Protein product: CASSRRTQGTEAFF.

CDR3 residues: CASRLTGGNNQPQHF. CDR3 coding DNA: TGTGCCAGCAGATTGACAGGCGGAAACAATCAGCCCCAGCATTTT. The rearrangement uses TRBV6-5 and TRBJ1-5; D is perhaps TRBD1 (6 bases). Trimming cost V 6 bases and J 3 bases, with 15 bases left between them. Germline V lookup: CDR1 MNHEY, CDR2 SVGAGI. CDR3 length: 15 residues.

The chain carries TRBV25-1 and TRBJ1-4; no clear D gene. The CDR3 sequence is 12 residues long. V lost 0 bases and J 8 bases, leaving 4 bases between the germline ends. CDR1 is MGHDK, CDR2 SYGVNS, per germline. The CDR3 spells CASSEYPEKLFF. The CDR3 nucleotides read TGTGCCAGCAGTGAATATCCCGAAAAACTGTTTTTT.

The chain carries TRBV28 and TRBJ2-7; TRBD2 might be the D (6 bases). This CDR3 contains 14 residues. The germline V and J ends were trimmed by 5 bases and 2 bases, with 13 bases remaining between them. Germline CDR1 reads MDHEN; CDR2 reads SYDVKM. CDR3 nucleotides: TGTGCCAGCAGTCTAGCGCTAACTGCCTACGAGCAGTACTTC. It translates to CASSLALTAYEQYF. The whole variable domain, remainder taken from reference TRBV28 and TRBJ2-7, is DVKVTQSSRYLVKRTGEKVFLECVQDMDHENMFWYRQDPGLGLRLIYFSYDVKMKEKGDIPEGYSVSREKKERFSLILESASTNQTSMYLCASSLALTAYEQYFGPGTRLTVT.

V usage is TRBV5-1 and J usage is TRBJ2-3; possibly TRBD1 or TRBD2 for D (6 bases each). CDR3 length: 15 residues. Trimming left V 4 bases short and J 1 base short, with 13 bases between. Germline CDR1 and CDR2: SGHRS and YFSETQ. Here the CDR3 DNA reads TGCGCCAGCAGCGAGGCGGGACACGGCACAGATACGCAGTATTTT. Translated: CASSEAGHGTDTQYF.

V is TRBV7-2 and J is TRBJ2-1; TRBD2 matches 11 bases. This CDR3 contains 15 residues. Germline V gene data show CDR1 as SGHTA and CDR2 as FQGNSA. J gave up 6 bases and V 5 bases, and 6 bases lay outside the gene matches. The CDR3 region has the DNA TGTGCCAGCAGCCCGGGACTAGCGGAAATCAATGAGCAGTTCTTC. Protein: CASSPGLAEINEQFF.

This clone was detected only once. The V gene is TRBV6-6, the J gene TRBJ1-3; D unclear. Per the germline V gene, CDR1 is MNHNY and CDR2 is SVGAGI (reference sequence). There are 16 residues in the CDR3. The germline V and J ends were trimmed by 2 bases and 0 bases, with 11 bases remaining between them. The chain's CDR3 is CASSYLDSNSGNTIYF. In nucleotides, the CDR3 is TGTGCCAGCAGTTACCTTGACTCGAACTCTGGAAACACCATATATTTT.

V is TRBV29-1 and J is TRBJ1-1, with D unclear. The V and J ends lost 4 bases and 4 bases respectively, with 13 bases between them. Germline-derived CDR1 and CDR2 are SQVTM and ANQGSEA. This CDR3 comprises 13 residues. The DNA of the CDR3 is TGCAGCGTTGGTGAAGGGAAGAGCACTGAAGCTTTCTTT. Translated: CSVGEGKSTEAFF.

This clone has just a few counts. The chain links TRBV14 to TRBJ2-7; D remains unclear. Per the germline V gene, CDR1 is SGHDN and CDR2 is FVKESK. The CDR3 is 15 residues long. Trimming cost V 2 bases and J 0 bases, with 11 bases left between them. The CDR3 DNA sequence: TGTGCCAGCAGCCAAACAAGTAAAAGCTCCTACGAGCAGTACTTC. Translating gives CASSQTSKSSYEQYF.

The chain carries TRBV6-5 and TRBJ2-4; TRBD2 agrees at 9 bases. This CDR3 is 15 amino acids long. Germline V lookup: CDR1 MNHEY, CDR2 SVGAGI. V trimming: 2 bases; J trimming: 5 bases; junction bases outside the gene matches: 4. CDR3 sequence: CASSYGREGQNIQYF. Here the CDR3 DNA reads TGTGCCAGCAGTTACGGGCGGGAGGGCCAAAACATTCAGTACTTC.

This clone appeared a few times. V usage is TRBV28 and J usage is TRBJ1-5; D not certain. The CDR3 length is 16 residues. Germline V lookup: CDR1 MDHEN, CDR2 SYDVKM. The germline V and J ends were trimmed by 2 bases and 1 base, with 12 bases remaining between them. The CDR3 sequence is CASSLGWWASNQPQHF. The CDR3, as DNA: TGTGCCAGCAGTTTAGGGTGGTGGGCGAGCAATCAGCCCCAGCATTTT. The variable domain in full, with the rest retrieved from reference TRBV28 and TRBJ1-5, is DVKVTQSSRYLVKRTGEKVFLECVQDMDHENMFWYRQDPGLGLRLIYFSYDVKMKEKGDIPEGYSVSREKKERFSLILESASTNQTSMYLCASSLGWWASNQPQHFGDGTRLSIL.

The rearrangement joins TRBV7-9 to TRBJ1-1; unclear D gene. CDR3 length equals 13 residues. V lost 5 bases to trimming and J lost 0 bases, with 7 bases between them. Germline values: CDR1 SEHNR, CDR2 FQNEAQ (reference sequence). CDR3 nucleotides: TGTGCCAGCAGCCGTAACGTGAACACTGAAGCTTTCTTT. It encodes CASSRNVNTEAFF.

The J gene is TRBJ2-2, the V gene TRBV11-3, with 13 bases lining up with TRBD2. CDR3 length: 14 residues. V lost 5 bases and J lost 8; bases outside the gene matches: 2. Looked up from germline, CDR1 is SGHNT and CDR2 is YENEEA. CDR3 amino acids: CASSRTSGSGELFF. The CDR3, as DNA: TGTGCCAGCAGCCGGACTAGCGGGAGTGGGGAGCTGTTTTTT.

The rearrangement uses TRBV5-5 and TRBJ2-3; 10 positions match TRBD2. Germline values: CDR1 SGHKS, CDR2 YYEKEE (reference sequence). The junction had 6 bases not matched to a gene; V was cut back by 6 bases and J by 2 bases. CDR3 length: 15 residues. CDR3: CASTLAGGVTDTQYF. Here the CDR3 DNA reads TGTGCCAGCACCTTAGCGGGGGGTGTCACAGATACGCAGTATTTT.

This clone has only a few counts. Here the CDR3 DNA reads TGTGCCGGGGGTACAGGTGAAGCTAACTATGGCTACACCTTC. Its protein product is CAGGTGEANYGYTF. V usage is TRBV28 and J usage is TRBJ1-2; D is perhaps TRBD1 (5 bases). V lost 11 bases to trimming and J lost 0 bases, with 16 bases between them. Germline CDR1 reads MDHEN; CDR2 reads SYDVKM. This CDR3 is 14 amino acids long.

The CDR3 spells CASSEDRGRLAGGPVSYEQYF. The CDR3 nucleotides are TGTGCCAGCTCAGAAGACCGAGGGAGACTAGCGGGAGGGCCTGTGTCCTACGAGCAGTACTTC. The genes are TRBV18 and TRBJ2-7, with 14 bases that match TRBD2. With 5 bases clipped from V and 1 base from J, the junction kept 19 bases outside the gene matches. The CDR3 runs to 21 residues. CDR1 is KGHSH, CDR2 LQKENI, per germline.

This clone was seen a few times. CDR3 sequence reads: CASSQGQGRQPQHF. The CDR3 DNA is TGTGCCAGCAGCCAGGGACAGGGACGACAGCCCCAGCATTTT. The rearrangement links TRBV5-6 to TRBJ1-5, with 9 bases lining up with TRBD1. After removal of 4 bases from V and 7 bases from J, the junction contained 6 bases not matched to a gene. This CDR3 is 14 amino acids long. Germline CDR1 and CDR2: SGHDT and YYEEEE.

In this sample, this clone turned up a few times. The J gene is TRBJ2-7, the V gene TRBV5-1; D may be TRBD2 (6 bases). There are 17 residues in the CDR3. CDR1 is SGHRS, CDR2 YFSETQ, per germline. The V end lost 4 bases, the J end lost 6 bases, and 26 bases lay between the germline ends. In DNA form, the CDR3 reads TGCGCCAGCAGCATTTCATTGGGGCTAGCGCTATCTTCCGAGCAGTACTTC. The encoded protein is CASSISLGLALSSEQYF.